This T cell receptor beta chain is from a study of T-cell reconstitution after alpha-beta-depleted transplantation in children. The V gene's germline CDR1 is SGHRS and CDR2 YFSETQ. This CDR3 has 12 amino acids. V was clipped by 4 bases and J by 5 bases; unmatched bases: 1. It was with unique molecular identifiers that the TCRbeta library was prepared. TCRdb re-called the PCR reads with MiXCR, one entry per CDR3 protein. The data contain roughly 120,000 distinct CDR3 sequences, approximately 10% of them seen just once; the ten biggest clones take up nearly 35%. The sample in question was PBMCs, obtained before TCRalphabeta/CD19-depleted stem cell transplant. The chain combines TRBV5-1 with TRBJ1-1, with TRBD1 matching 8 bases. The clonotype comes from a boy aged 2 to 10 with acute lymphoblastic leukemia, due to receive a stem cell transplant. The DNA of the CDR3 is TGCGCCAGCAGCCGACAGGGGACTGAAGCTTTCTTT. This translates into CASSRQGTEAFF.